A single TCR beta chain is shown here with its context. The antigen is not known. Obtained as resections during corrective heart surgery, the thymus tissue was then studied. The sample is drawn from a study of human thymus T cells. General study points: Highly overlapping thymic repertoires in unrelated individuals were reported by related research.

This CDR3 comprises 15 residues. Germline V gene data show CDR1 as MNHEY and CDR2 as SVGAGI. Trimming removed 2 bases from V and 3 bases from J, with 14 bases in between. The table came from immunoSEQ multiplex PCR; TCRdb's copy has only in-frame clones and leaves some out. The repertoire holds 120,000 or so clones, with approximately 96% as singletons. This sequence was found in a boy in the first two years of life with a congenital heart defect but otherwise immunologically healthy. Sequencing used thymus tissue. The chain links TRBV6-5 to TRBJ2-7; possible D gene TRBD2, 5 bases. The CDR3, as DNA: TGTGCCAGCAGTTACGGGGAGAATGAAATCTACGAGCAGTACTTC. Protein: CASSYGENEIYEQYF.